A selection of T cell receptor beta chains follows, all from one sample in a study of blood T cell repertoires in COVID-19. Profiled with immunoSEQ multiplex PCR; TCRdb holds only in-frame clones, not every one. The sample has under 200,000 clones; around 80% are singletons. Sequences were obtained from PBMCs or T cells enriched from blood (not recorded which). The receptor set was obtained from a woman in her 50s in a cohort exposed to, infected with or recovered from COVID-19 (not recorded which). Both conserved end residues are trimmed from each CDR3.

V gene: TRBV6-5; J gene: TRBJ2-2; CDR3 protein: ASKRRQGDTGELF
V gene: TRBV3-1/TRBV3-2; J gene: TRBJ2-5; CDR3 protein: ASSQELTSGSETQY
V gene: TRBV11-2; J gene: TRBJ1-3; CDR3 protein: ASSSHAGSGNTIY
V gene: TRBV10-1; J gene: TRBJ2-2; CDR3 protein: ASSRGVNSPNTGELF
V gene: TRBV5-1; J gene: TRBJ1-6; CDR3 protein: ASSLGQEGRTYNSPLH
V gene: TRBV19; J gene: TRBJ1-5; CDR3 protein: ASKVQEAGQPQH
V gene: TRBV6-1; J gene: TRBJ1-3; CDR3 protein: ASSERIGTFYSGNTIY
V gene: TRBV18; J gene: TRBJ1-1; CDR3 protein: ASSPRQGAEAF
V gene: TRBV6-6; J gene: TRBJ1-1; CDR3 protein: ASSTPTGARNTEAF
V gene: TRBV6-5; J gene: TRBJ2-2; CDR3 protein: ASGTGASGELF
V gene: TRBV6-5; J gene: TRBJ2-7; CDR3 protein: ASSYGTPGYEQY
V gene: TRBV14; J gene: TRBJ1-4; CDR3 protein: ASSRNRQGNEKLF
V gene: TRBV7-3; J gene: TRBJ2-7; CDR3 protein: ASSLTGTSYEQY
V gene: TRBV7-2; J gene: TRBJ2-5; CDR3 protein: ASSLVGGSGETQY
V gene: TRBV7-9; J gene: TRBJ2-7; CDR3 protein: ASSLGGISYEQY
V gene: TRBV10-3; J gene: TRBJ2-7; CDR3 protein: AISRDSTTYEQY
V gene: TRBV7-9; J gene: TRBJ2-3; CDR3 protein: ASSRRQLTDTQY
V gene: TRBV2; J gene: TRBJ2-7; CDR3 protein: ASRRLAGVSGEQY
V gene: TRBV27; J gene: TRBJ1-6; CDR3 protein: ASSLEEGASTSLH
V gene: TRBV29-1; J gene: TRBJ2-5; CDR3 protein: SVDRTGEETQY
V gene: TRBV18; J gene: TRBJ1-6; CDR3 protein: ASSNSPQNNNSPLH
V gene: TRBV11-2; J gene: TRBJ1-1; CDR3 protein: ASSLGQGKGTEAF
V gene: TRBV29-1; J gene: TRBJ2-1; CDR3 protein: SVEPWQGAYNEQF
V gene: TRBV6-4; J gene: TRBJ1-5; CDR3 protein: ASSVKDYSNQPQH
V gene: TRBV4-3; J gene: TRBJ1-1; CDR3 protein: ASSQDYPGFPNTEAF
V gene: TRBV27; J gene: TRBJ1-1; CDR3 protein: ASSKYRGHMNTEAF
V gene: TRBV28; J gene: TRBJ1-3; CDR3 protein: ASSFNSGNTIY
V gene: TRBV7-9; J gene: TRBJ2-1; CDR3 protein: ASSLVIGSSYNEQF
V gene: TRBV28; J gene: TRBJ1-4; CDR3 protein: ASRAGTEEKLF
V gene: TRBV4-2; J gene: TRBJ2-2; CDR3 protein: ASSETINTGELF
V gene: TRBV10-2; J gene: TRBJ2-1; CDR3 protein: ASSEEGQGTYNEQF
V gene: TRBV6-5; J gene: TRBJ2-3; CDR3 protein: ASHRDRSTDTQY
V gene: TRBV6-5; J gene: TRBJ1-2; CDR3 protein: ASSYADRERGYGYT
V gene: TRBV5-4; J gene: TRBJ1-2; CDR3 protein: ASSPGQFDLSYGYT
V gene: TRBV28; J gene: TRBJ1-4; CDR3 protein: ASSSVSGPTGEKLF
V gene: TRBV28; J gene: TRBJ2-7; CDR3 protein: ASSPREGGYEQY
V gene: TRBV3-1/TRBV3-2; J gene: TRBJ2-5; CDR3 protein: ASSLAGGRETQY
V gene: TRBV4-1; J gene: TRBJ2-7; CDR3 protein: ASSPLTGTGNTVRYEQY